A single sample is the source of the 31 T cell receptor beta chains below, sequenced in a study of T cells in Graves' hyperthyroidism and ophthalmopathy. The investigators amplified TCR beta CDR3 regions from RNA transcripts. The primer set for the first-round RT-PCR of the TCR CDR3 was HTBI. TCRdb itself ran the multiplex PCR reads through MiXCR, one entry per CDR3 protein. The repertoire has about 640,000 distinct CDR3 sequences, less than 25% of them found once; the top ten carry about 35%. Sequenced material: blood. These receptors were taken from a man aged 25 to 40 with Graves' ophthalmopathy.

This clonotype was seen many times. This chain uses TRBV7-9 with TRBJ2-5; possible D gene TRBD1, 5 bases. Germline CDR1 is SEHNR and CDR2 is FQNEAQ (reference sequence). Trimming cost V 3 bases and J 4 bases, with 9 bases left between them. This CDR3 is 13 amino acids long. The CDR3 DNA is TGTGCCAGCAGCTTCGGAAGGGGAGAGACCCAGTACTTC. Protein sequence: CASSFGRGETQYF.

This clonotype was counted at least ten times. V and J are TRBV12-3 or TRBV12-4 and TRBJ2-1; TRBD2 agrees at 9 bases. CDR3 length: 13 residues. V lost 10 bases and J lost 3; bases outside the gene matches: 4. The CDR3 loop is CATHSGSYNEQFF. The CDR3 nucleotides are TGTGCCACACATAGCGGGAGCTACAATGAGCAGTTCTTC.

The chain combines TRBV7-2 with TRBJ1-4, with unresolved D. There are 15 residues in the CDR3. In germline, CDR1 is SGHTA, CDR2 FQGNSA. Between the trimmed V and J ends, which lost 1 base and 6 bases, there was a span of 12 bases. DNA of the CDR3: TGTGCCAGCAGCTTAGTCCGGCACGACTATGAAAAACTGTTTTTT. Translated: CASSLVRHDYEKLFF.

This clonotype showed up just a few times. The V gene is TRBV13, the J gene TRBJ1-2; 8 nucleotides agree with TRBD1. This CDR3 is 16 amino acids long. The germline CDR1 and CDR2 sequences are PRHDT and FYEKMQ (reference sequence). The J segment lost 6 bases and the V segment lost 0 bases, leaving 9 bases of the junction unmatched. The CDR3 reads CASSLGTGGGDHGYTF. CDR3 bases: TGTGCCAGCAGCTTAGGTACAGGGGGAGGGGATCATGGCTACACCTTC.

This clonotype was seen at least ten times. The chain combines TRBV5-1 with TRBJ2-7, with TRBD2 matching over 11 bases. The CDR3 spans 17 residues. V gave up 0 bases and J gave up 3 bases; unmatched junction bases: 8. In germline, CDR1 is SGHRS, CDR2 YFSETQ. CDR3 loop: CASSLDWASGRHYEQYF. DNA for the CDR3: TGCGCCAGCAGCTTGGATTGGGCTAGCGGGAGGCACTACGAGCAGTACTTC. The variable domain in full, completed from reference TRBV5-1 and TRBJ2-7, reads KAGVTQTPRYLIKTRGQQVTLSCSPISGHRSVSWYQQTPGQGLQFLFEYFSETQRNKGNFPGRFSGRQFSNSRSEMNVSTLELGDSALYLCASSLDWASGRHYEQYFGPGTRLTVT.

The genes are TRBV6-1 and TRBJ1-5, with D hard to call. This CDR3 comprises 13 residues. Per germline, CDR1 MNHNS and CDR2 SASEGT. V was clipped by 7 bases and J by 7 bases, with 14 bases between them. In DNA, the CDR3 is TGTGCCAGCAAGGTAAAGAAGGGCCAGCCCCAGCATTTT. Translation: CASKVKKGQPQHF.

This clonotype turned up a few times. The chain has TRBV27 and TRBJ2-2, with D possibly TRBD2 on 5 matching bases. V shed 7 bases and J shed 7 bases, with 13 bases lying between them. This CDR3 is 13 amino acids long. Germline V gene sequence: CDR1 MNHEY, CDR2 SMNVEV (reference sequence). The CDR3 DNA sequence: TGTGCCAGCACCCCAGGTCGGGGCGGGGAGCTGTTTTTT. Its protein is CASTPGRGGELFF.

This clonotype was observed at least ten times. The chain carries TRBV28 and TRBJ2-7; 8 bases map to TRBD1. The CDR3 loop spans 14 amino acids. J was trimmed by 3 bases and V by 5 bases; bases with no gene match: 6. Germline V gene data show CDR1 as MDHEN and CDR2 as SYDVKM. The CDR3 is CASSPRTGHYEQYF. CDR3 coding DNA: TGTGCCAGCAGTCCTAGGACAGGGCACTACGAGCAGTACTTC. The full variable domain, completed using reference TRBV28 and TRBJ2-7, is DVKVTQSSRYLVKRTGEKVFLECVQDMDHENMFWYRQDPGLGLRLIYFSYDVKMKEKGDIPEGYSVSREKKERFSLILESASTNQTSMYLCASSPRTGHYEQYFGPGTRLTVT.

The rearrangement uses TRBV27 and TRBJ2-3; TRBD2 is a possible D gene (6 bases). CDR1 and CDR2 (germline): MNHEY, SMNVEV (reference sequence). This CDR3 is built from 15 residues. Trimming pared 3 bases from V and 6 bases from J, leaving 16 bases between. The CDR3 region is CASSLGEVFRDTQYF. The CDR3 coding sequence is TGTGCCAGCAGTTTGGGGGAGGTCTTCAGGGATACGCAGTATTTT.

This clonotype was seen more than once but under ten times. This rearrangement joins TRBV7-8 to TRBJ2-1, with D possibly matching TRBD2 (5 bases). V was shortened by 0 bases and J by 4 bases, with 10 bases between the two germline ends. There are 15 residues in the CDR3. The germline CDR1 and CDR2 sequences are SGHVS and FQNEAQ. The CDR3 reads CASSLARVVYNEQFF. The CDR3 region has the DNA TGTGCCAGCAGCTTAGCGAGGGTAGTATACAATGAGCAGTTCTTC.

The rearrangement links TRBV20-1 to TRBJ2-4, with 12 positions matching TRBD2. V was pared by 3 bases and J by 6 bases, with 6 bases of the junction left unmatched. CDR1 and CDR2 from the germline V gene are DFQATT and SNEGSKA (reference sequence). This CDR3 has 15 residues. The CDR3 region is CSASSGTSGSNIQYF. The CDR3 DNA reads TGCAGTGCTAGCTCCGGGACTAGCGGGTCAAACATTCAGTACTTC.

The CDR3 here is CASSPLRTGDGYTF. CDR3 sequence (DNA): TGTGCCAGCAGCCCCCTAAGGACAGGGGATGGCTACACCTTC. The J gene is TRBJ1-2, the V gene TRBV3-1; 9 positions match TRBD1. The ends lost 4 bases at V and 6 bases at J; junction bases unmatched: 6. CDR1 is LGHDT and CDR2 is YNNKEL in the germline V gene (reference sequence). The CDR3 extends over 14 amino acids. The variable domain in full, with the rest retrieved from reference TRBV3-1 and TRBJ1-2, is DTAVSQTPKYLVTQMGNDKSIKCEQNLGHDTMYWYKQDSKKFLKIMFSYNNKELIINETVPNRFSPKSPDKAHLNLHINSLELGDSAVYFCASSPLRTGDGYTFGSGTRLTVV.

This clonotype was counted many times. The V and J genes are TRBV3-1 and TRBJ1-1; D ambiguous. There are 16 residues in the CDR3. The germline V gene encodes CDR1 LGHDT and CDR2 YNNKEL (reference sequence). Trimming pared 4 bases from V and 0 bases from J, leaving 15 bases between. This CDR3 is CASSRTWSTLNTEAFF. The DNA for the CDR3 is TGTGCCAGCAGCCGAACTTGGTCTACCTTGAACACTGAAGCTTTCTTT.

A note on this clonotype: A much bigger clone sits one base away, suggesting this may be a read error. This chain connects TRBV11-2 to TRBJ2-2; the match to TRBD2 covers 12 bases. Germline V gene sequence: CDR1 SGHAT, CDR2 FQNNGV. J gave up 5 bases and V 5 bases, and 9 bases lay outside the gene matches. This CDR3 contains 17 residues. CDR3 coding DNA: TGTGCCAGCAGCGCGACTAGCGGGAGTTGGGTTACCGGGGAGCTGTTTTTT. Protein: CASSATSGSWVTGELFF.

In regard to this clonotype: Its ends do not fully match the called genes, so a read error is possible. V usage is TRBV20-1 and J usage is TRBJ1-2, with unresolved D. CDR1 is DFQATT and CDR2 is SNEGSKA in the germline V gene (reference sequence). This CDR3 has 15 residues. CDR3 amino acids: CSARGGWAPNYGYTF. The CDR3 DNA reads TGCAGTGCGAGAGGCGGATGGGCGCCTAACTATGGCTACACCTTC.

This clonotype appeared many times. The CDR3 loop is CASSLFGAEAFF. Here the CDR3 DNA reads TGTGCCAGCAGTTTATTTGGAGCTGAAGCTTTCTTT. The genes are TRBV27 and TRBJ1-1; D call uncertain. Trimming took off 1 base at V and 6 bases at J, with 6 bases between the two ends. Germline V gene sequence: CDR1 MNHEY, CDR2 SMNVEV (reference sequence). This CDR3 has 12 residues.

The sample holds a few counts of this clonotype. This chain links TRBV24-1 with TRBJ2-6; the D is unclear. Germline lookup yields CDR1 KGHDR and CDR2 SFDVKD. This CDR3 region has 17 residues. Trimming took 12 bases from V and 4 from J, leaving 24 bases between them. For the CDR3, the DNA is TGTGCCGCCTCACCCCCACCAAACCCTCTCGGGGCCAACGTCCTGACTTTC. Translating it yields CAASPPPNPLGANVLTF.

This sequence joins TRBV28 and TRBJ1-2; the match to TRBD1 covers 8 bases. CDR1 MDHEN and CDR2 SYDVKM come from the germline V gene. The V and J ends lost 3 bases and 6 bases, in that order; junction bases with no gene match: 9. CDR3 size: 15 residues. CDR3 amino acids: CASSLWDRKGDGYTF. In DNA, the CDR3 is TGTGCCAGCAGTTTGTGGGACAGGAAGGGAGATGGCTACACCTTC.

The rearrangement uses TRBV29-1 and TRBJ1-2; D gene uncertain. The V gene lost 6 bases and the J gene lost 6 bases, with 17 bases spanning the gap. The CDR3 is 13 amino acids. Germline CDR1 and CDR2: SQVTM and ANQGSEA. CDR3 nucleotides: TGCAGCGTCGGTCTCCAGACTGGAGATGGCTACACCTTC. This codes for CSVGLQTGDGYTF.

This clonotype has a count of ten or more. The J gene is TRBJ2-7, the V gene TRBV3-1; maybe TRBD1 (6 bases). Germline values: CDR1 LGHDT, CDR2 YNNKEL (reference sequence). The CDR3 sequence is 15 residues long. V lost 4 bases and J lost 1, with 14 bases in between. This CDR3 reads CASSPGDTTSYEQYF. Here the CDR3 DNA reads TGTGCCAGCAGCCCCGGGGACACCACGTCCTACGAGCAGTACTTC.

The chain is built from TRBV25-1 and TRBJ1-4; D perhaps matches TRBD1 (5 bases). The CDR3 sequence is 14 residues long. The V gene's germline CDR1 is MGHDK and CDR2 SYGVNS. V gave up 4 bases and J gave up 3 bases, with 9 bases separating them. This chain's CDR3 is CASSVGVSNEKLFF. The CDR3 bases are TGTGCCAGCAGTGTAGGGGTCTCTAATGAAAAACTGTTTTTT.

This clonotype was found once. The chain has TRBV7-9 and TRBJ2-1, with D maybe TRBD2 (5 bases). This CDR3 contains 14 residues. V lost 1 base and J lost 5, with 9 bases in between. Germline CDR1 reads SEHNR; CDR2 reads FQNEAQ (reference sequence). Written as DNA, the CDR3 is TGTGCCAGCAGCTTAGACCTAGCAAACAATGAGCAGTTCTTC. Encoded protein: CASSLDLANNEQFF. Filled out from reference TRBV7-9 and TRBJ2-1, the complete variable domain reads DTGVSQNPRHKITKRGQNVTFRCDPISEHNRLYWYRQTLGQGPEFLTYFQNEAQLEKSRLLSDRFSAERPKGSFSTLEIQRTEQGDSAMYLCASSLDLANNEQFFGPGTRLTVL.

This clonotype was counted at least ten times. The CDR3 region has the DNA TGTGCCAGCAGCTTAGCGCTTGGGGGCGGGACCACCCCCAATGAGCAGTTCTTC. Protein: CASSLALGGGTTPNEQFF. The rearrangement links TRBV7-6 to TRBJ2-1; D is perhaps TRBD1 or TRBD2 (6 bases each). V gave up 0 bases and J gave up 6 bases, with 21 bases separating them. There are 18 residues in the CDR3. The V gene's germline CDR1 is SGHVS and CDR2 FNYEAQ.

There are a few counts of this clonotype. The chain employs TRBV20-1 and TRBJ1-2, with 9 bases matching TRBD1. The V gene's germline CDR1 is DFQATT and CDR2 SNEGSKA (reference sequence). Unmatched junction bases numbered 14, after V lost 0 bases and J lost 3 bases. CDR3 size: 18 residues. The DNA for the CDR3 is TGCAGTGCTAGAGATTCCTCAGACGGGACAGGGTATCACTATGGCTACACCTTC. Its translation is CSARDSSDGTGYHYGYTF.

This clonotype was seen repeatedly, ten times or more. This rearrangement joins TRBV9 to TRBJ1-5; D is ambiguous. From germline, CDR1 is SGDLS and CDR2 YYNGEE. CDR3 size: 15 residues. Trimming pared 1 base from V and 1 base from J, leaving 9 bases between. This chain's CDR3 is CASSVTGLSNQPQHF. The CDR3 DNA reads as TGTGCCAGCAGCGTAACGGGGTTGAGCAATCAGCCCCAGCATTTT.

This clonotype turned up a few times. The chain links TRBV11-2 to TRBJ2-1; the D gene could be TRBD1 or TRBD2 (5 bases each). V was pared by 1 base and J by 9 bases, with 16 bases between. Looked up from germline, CDR1 is SGHAT and CDR2 is FQNNGV. The CDR3 has 15 amino acids. CDR3 residues: CASSLAGTGRIEQFF. CDR3 nucleotide sequence: TGTGCCAGCAGCTTAGCAGGGACGGGCCGGATTGAGCAGTTCTTC.

The rearrangement joins TRBV30 to TRBJ2-7, with 7 nucleotides matching TRBD2. Trimming at V came to 1 base and at J to 1 base, leaving 4 bases not matched to a gene. The germline CDR1 and CDR2 sequences are GTSNPN and SVGIG (reference sequence). The CDR3 runs to 14 residues. The CDR3 protein is CAWSELALSYEQYF. CDR3 sequence (DNA): TGTGCCTGGAGTGAACTAGCGCTGTCCTACGAGCAGTACTTC.

This clonotype was seen ten or more times. The chain carries TRBV28 and TRBJ2-3; perhaps TRBD2 as D (5 bases). The V gene's germline CDR1 is MDHEN and CDR2 SYDVKM. The CDR3 totals 16 residues. Trimming left V 5 bases short and J 5 bases short, with 20 bases between. CDR3 DNA: TGTGCCAGCAGTGACCCGCGAGGGAGAGCTGAAGATACGCAGTATTTT. This sequence encodes CASSDPRGRAEDTQYF.

The chain employs TRBV6-9 and TRBJ2-5; D may be TRBD2 (5 bases). CDR3 length equals 14 residues. Germline-derived CDR1 and CDR2 are MNHGY and SVAAGI. Trimming cost V 3 bases and J 5 bases, with 13 bases left between them. This chain's CDR3 is CASSYGEIGETQYF. In DNA, the CDR3 is TGTGCCAGCAGTTACGGGGAAATAGGGGAGACCCAGTACTTC.

This clonotype was found a few times. The chain has TRBV5-6 and TRBJ1-2, with 7 bases matching TRBD1. Trimming cost V 0 bases and J 5 bases; bases outside gene matches: 7. The V gene's germline CDR1 is SGHDT and CDR2 YYEEEE. The CDR3 spans 15 residues. CDR3 in amino acids: CASSLGRDSPYGYTF. DNA for the CDR3: TGTGCCAGCAGCTTGGGCCGGGACAGCCCATATGGCTACACCTTC.

This clonotype was seen a handful of times. The CDR3 bases are TGTGCCACCGTCGGCCTCCCCGTCAAAGCCGATAGCAATCAGCCCCAGCATTTT. Protein product: CATVGLPVKADSNQPQHF. The V call is TRBV24-1, the J call TRBJ1-5; no clear D gene. The CDR3 runs to 18 residues. Trimming cost V 9 bases and J 0 bases, with 23 bases left between them. Germline V gene lookup returns CDR1 KGHDR and CDR2 SFDVKD.